The text below deals with one T cell receptor (beta chain). This sample stems from a study of monozygotic twins with inflammatory bowel disease. The CDR3 length is 12 residues. TCRdb re-called the 5' RACE reads, yielding one record per CDR3 amino acid sequence without DNA. Its table records approximately 400,000 distinct CDR3 sequences. This chain joins TRBV12-3 or TRBV12-4 and TRBJ2-7. The receptor's source is a human donor with ulcerative colitis or Crohn's disease, or a healthy co-twin of an affected twin (not recorded which). Sequences were obtained from blood. The CDR3 here is CASSFGPYEQYF.